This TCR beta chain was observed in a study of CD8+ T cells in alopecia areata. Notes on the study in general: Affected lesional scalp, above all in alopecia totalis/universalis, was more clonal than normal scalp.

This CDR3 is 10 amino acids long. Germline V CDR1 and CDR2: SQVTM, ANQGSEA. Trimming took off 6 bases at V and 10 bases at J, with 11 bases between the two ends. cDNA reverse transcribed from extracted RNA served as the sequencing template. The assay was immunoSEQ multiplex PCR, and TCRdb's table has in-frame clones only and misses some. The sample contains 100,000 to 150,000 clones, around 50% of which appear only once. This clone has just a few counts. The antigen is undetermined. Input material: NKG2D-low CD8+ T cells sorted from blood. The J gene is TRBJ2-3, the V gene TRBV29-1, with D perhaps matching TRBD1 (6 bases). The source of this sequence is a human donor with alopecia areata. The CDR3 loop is CSVGDTAQYF. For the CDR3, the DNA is TGCAGCGTCGGGGACACAGCGCAGTATTTT.